This T cell receptor (beta chain) was obtained from a study of blood T cell repertoires in COVID-19. This CDR3 is built from 17 residues. The V and J ends lost 3 bases and 3 bases, in that order; junction bases with no gene match: 10. Germline-derived CDR1 and CDR2 are SGHTA and FQGNSA. Repertoires were generated with immunoSEQ multiplex PCR, while TCRdb's copy carries only in-frame clones and drops some. The sample carries some 110,000 clones, just over 90% recorded once. The chain is built from TRBV7-2 and TRBJ2-7; 11 positions agree with TRBD1. Material for sequencing was peripheral blood. The receptor comes from a human donor with active COVID-19. The donor label of this sample is uncertain. CDR3 region: CASSFGVPGTGGYEQYF. The CDR3 nucleotides are TGTGCCAGCAGCTTCGGGGTGCCCGGGACAGGGGGCTACGAGCAGTACTTC.